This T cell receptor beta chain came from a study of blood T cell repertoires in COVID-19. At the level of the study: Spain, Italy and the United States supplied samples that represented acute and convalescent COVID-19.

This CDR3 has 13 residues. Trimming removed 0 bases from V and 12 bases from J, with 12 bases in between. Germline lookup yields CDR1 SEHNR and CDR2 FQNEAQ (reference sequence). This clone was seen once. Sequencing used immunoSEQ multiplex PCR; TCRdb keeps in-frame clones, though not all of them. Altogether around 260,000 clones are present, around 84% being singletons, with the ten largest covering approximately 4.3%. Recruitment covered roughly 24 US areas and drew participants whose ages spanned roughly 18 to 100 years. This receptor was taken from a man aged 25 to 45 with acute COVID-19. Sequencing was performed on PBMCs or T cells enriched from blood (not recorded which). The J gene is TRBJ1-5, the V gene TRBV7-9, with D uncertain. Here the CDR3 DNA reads TGTGCCAGCAGCTTAGCACCAACTGTGCGCCAGCATTTT. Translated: CASSLAPTVRQHF.